This T cell receptor (beta chain) was captured by sequencing in a study of blood T cell repertoires in COVID-19. Turning to the study itself: Acute and convalescent COVID-19 samples came from the United States, Italy and Spain. T cells, B-cell-depleted T cells, or PBMCs provided the cDNA or gDNA that served as material.

CDR3 size: 14 residues. CDR1 is LGHDT, CDR2 YNNKEL, per germline (reference sequence). V shed 0 bases and J shed 2 bases, with 7 bases lying between them. Original handling: Reference gene primers were amplified, and this amplification served to estimate nucleated cell counts. The method was immunoSEQ multiplex PCR; TCRdb's version includes in-frame clones alone and lacks a portion of them. V and J calls and clone size are those listed in that table; D and trimming were worked out from the DNA. The data contain about 140,000 clones, approximately 86% of them seen just once; the ten biggest clones take up 0.95%.

Source material: peripheral blood. The clonotype originates from a woman between 50 and 59 years old with acute or convalescent COVID-19. The V gene is TRBV3-1 (or the pseudogene TRBV3-2), the J gene TRBJ2-5; D remains ambiguous. Here the CDR3 DNA reads TGTGCCAGCAGCCAAGAAGCTCAACAAGAGACCCAGTACTTC. Protein sequence: CASSQEAQQETQYF.